The present TCR beta chain was sequenced within a study of T cells in Graves' hyperthyroidism and ophthalmopathy (dated by TCRdb to about 2019). General notes on the study: Peripheral blood was sampled at the time of initial diagnosis, prior to any treatment. In about six Graves' hyperthyroidism patients, the study also compared T-cell repertoires from thyroid tissue with T-cell repertoires from blood. Following sampling, methimazole starting at 30 mg daily was given to hyperthyroidism patients, and high-dose intravenous methylprednisolone was given to ophthalmopathy patients. The 100 discovery patients were randomly split 7:3 into training and test sets. A discovery cohort of approximately 100 patients, about 40 with Graves' ophthalmopathy and over 55 with stable Graves' hyperthyroidism, was used to find distinguishing TCR V-J signatures. The paper reports TCR Vbeta CDR3 sequencing of roughly 140 peripheral blood samples: some 44 ophthalmopathy, some 80 hyperthyroidism and some 17 progressor patients. An independent validation cohort of under 20 hyperthyroidism patients and about 15 patients who later progressed to ophthalmopathy tested prospective prediction of ophthalmopathy. What the authors observed across the whole study: No statistical method was used to set the sample size in advance, and investigators knew the group allocation. Most expanded thyroid clonotypes (frequency above 0.001) were also detected in blood, a finding suggesting that blood repertoires may reflect thyroid immune responses. Ophthalmopathy was separated from stable hyperthyroidism by a 13 V-J signature model, with 87.88% sensitivity and just over 81% specificity obtained in cross-validation and 80%/75% obtained in testing. In validation, the model predicted progression to ophthalmopathy a median of about 6.8 months before onset, with around 70% sensitivity and 72.22% specificity.

From its cysteine to its phenylalanine, the CDR3 spans 13 amino acids. The kept DNA is CDR3 alone, 39 bases in frame from the first base. V and J are truncated by 6 bases and 4 bases respectively, leaving an intervening sequence of 14 bases. CDR1 SGHRS and CDR2 YFSETQ are derived from the germline V gene. Ten or more counts support this clonotype. Its antigen remains undetermined. Within one base of it there is no much larger clone, and no base qualities were kept. Ophthalmopathy patients had moderately to severely active disease, with a Clinical Activity Score of 3 or more, a NOSPECS grade of 4 or more, and a disease duration of less than 3 months. The study excluded patients with uncontrolled infections, other autoimmune diseases, pregnancy or lactation. Clinical symptoms, serum thyroxine and TRAb, thyroid ultrasound, and orbital computed tomography formed the basis for the diagnoses. PBMCs were isolated from around 10 ml of fresh peripheral blood by Ficoll-Paque density gradient centrifugation. Trizol reagent was used to extract total RNA, and RNA quality was then checked on an Agilent 2100 Bioanalyzer.

The TCR beta CDR3 regions were amplified from RNA transcripts. The first round of RT-PCR for the TCR CDR3 was performed with the HTBI primer set and the Qiagen OneStep RT-PCR kit. The libraries were constructed in a second round of multiplex PCR and then size-selected and purified. Paired-end sequencing of the libraries was performed with 100 bp reads on an Illumina HiSeq2000. In the source study's methods: Raw data were processed with SOAPnuke, discarding reads with adapters, uncalled bases, mean Phred below 15, or no exact constant-primer or identifier match. COPE v1.2.5 was used to merge the high-quality paired reads, and each unique nucleotide sequence was defined as a clonotype. Clonotypes were aligned to IMGT TRBV, TRBD and TRBJ reference segments using MiTCR v1.1. The analysis was restricted to V-J combinations with a frequency above 0.0001, which together covered around 99% of the repertoires. A TCS score was defined as the ratio between F50 (clonal expansion) and ExV (chaos), using BLOSUM62-based TCRdist between CDR3 peptides within each V-J. Welch's t-statistics and random forest reduced some 510 V-J features to under 15, which were used in a naive Bayes classifier (R e1071). TCRdb trimmed public reads at Q25 via fastp, called clones via MiXCR and kept in-frame beta chains. A single entry per CDR3 protein holds the most common genes and DNA from its merged rows. TCRdb assigned the V and J calls; the authors' analysis was not used. The sample table holds under 350,000 distinct CDR3 sequences, of which 15% to 20% were seen once. Around 57% of the sample is taken by the ten largest.

The rearranged chain carries TRBV5-1 and TRBJ2-7, with TRBD1 perhaps the D gene, on 6 matching bases. The specimen was blood. This clonotype was sampled from a woman aged 60-75 years with Graves' ophthalmopathy. The CDR3 protein is CASTPLTGYEQYF. The nucleotide sequence reads TGCGCCAGCACCCCGCTGACAGGTTACGAGCAGTACTTC.